This TCR beta chain was recorded in a study of blood T cell repertoires in COVID-19. This CDR3 spans 15 amino acids. The V gene lost 1 base and the J gene lost 0 bases, with 8 bases spanning the gap. Germline V gene data show CDR1 as SGDLS and CDR2 as YYNGEE. Original processing methods: Reference gene primer amplification gave nucleated cell count estimates. This table comes from immunoSEQ multiplex PCR, and its TCRdb copy is limited to in-frame clones, with some not included. The D gene and trimming were derived from the DNA, and the V and J assignments and clone size from that table. The repertoire holds some 250,000 clones, with roughly nine tenths as singletons. Enrollment of patients from Seattle took place during active infection, with longitudinal follow-up.

The rearrangement uses TRBV9 and TRBJ1-3; no definite D call. The sequence came from a woman aged 30 to 39 with COVID-19, enrolled during active disease. The source material was peripheral blood. The CDR3 DNA reads as TGTGCCAGCAGCGTAACCAGGTCCTCTGGAAACACCATATATTTT. Amino acid sequence: CASSVTRSSGNTIYF. Full variable domain (missing parts from reference TRBV9 and TRBJ1-3): DSGVTQTPKHLITATGQRVTLRCSPRSGDLSVYWYQQSLDQGLQFLIQYYNGEERAKGNILERFSAQQFPDLHSELNLSSLELGDSALYFCASSVTRSSGNTIYFGEGSWLTVV.